This T cell receptor (beta chain) was sequenced during a study of T cells in Graves' hyperthyroidism and ophthalmopathy. Study-wide findings and caveats: Blood held most thyroid clonotypes expanded above 0.001 frequency.

Points on this clonotype: Antigen: not known.

TCR beta CDR3 regions were amplified from RNA transcripts. HTBI primers were used for first-round RT-PCR of the TCR CDR3. TCRdb itself ran the multiplex PCR reads through MiXCR, one entry per CDR3 protein. This table has 27,000 or so distinct CDR3 sequences, approximately 45% appearing once. CDR1 is SNHLY and CDR2 is FYNNEI in the germline V gene. V trimming: 6 bases; J trimming: 7 bases; junction bases outside the gene matches: 3. CDR3 length: 13 residues. The specimen was blood. The clonotype comes from a woman aged 25 to 39 with Graves' hyperthyroidism. J is TRBJ1-4 and V is TRBV2, with 9 bases matching TRBD1. The CDR3 loop is CASRGQGGEKLFF. CDR3 nucleotide sequence: TGTGCCAGCAGGGGACAGGGAGGTGAAAAACTGTTTTTT.